This T cell receptor beta chain was sequenced during a study of beta chain features in type 1 diabetes. This clone was seen only a few times. There are 14 residues in the CDR3. CDR1 is LGHNA and CDR2 is YSLEER in the germline V gene. Trimming took off 4 bases at V and 5 bases at J, with 14 bases between the two ends. Expressed TCRB transcripts were sequenced, since all the RNA that had been isolated was reverse transcribed. The method was immunoSEQ multiplex PCR; TCRdb's version includes in-frame clones alone and lacks a portion of them. The sample lists approximately 470,000 clones; approximately 30% were seen once.

This rearrangement joins TRBV4-3 to TRBJ2-5; weak D call: TRBD2 (5 bases). The source material was naive CD4+ T cells from blood. The clonotype originates from a young man in good health. CDR3 amino acids: CASSLSGGRETQYF. The CDR3 DNA reads TGCGCCAGCAGCCTATCCGGCGGGCGGGAGACCCAGTACTTC.